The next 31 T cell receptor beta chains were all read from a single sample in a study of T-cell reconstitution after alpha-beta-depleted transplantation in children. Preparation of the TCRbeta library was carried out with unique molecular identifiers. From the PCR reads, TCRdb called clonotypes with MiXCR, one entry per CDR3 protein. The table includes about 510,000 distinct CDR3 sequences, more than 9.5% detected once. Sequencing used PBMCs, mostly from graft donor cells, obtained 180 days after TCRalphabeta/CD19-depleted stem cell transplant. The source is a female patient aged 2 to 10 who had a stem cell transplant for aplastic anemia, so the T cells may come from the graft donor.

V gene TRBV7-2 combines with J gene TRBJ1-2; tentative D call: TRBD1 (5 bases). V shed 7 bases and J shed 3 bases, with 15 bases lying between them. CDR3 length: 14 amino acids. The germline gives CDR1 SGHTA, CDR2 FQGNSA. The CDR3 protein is CASNNGHLDYGYTF. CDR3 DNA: TGTGCCAGCAACAACGGACACCTCGACTATGGCTACACCTTC. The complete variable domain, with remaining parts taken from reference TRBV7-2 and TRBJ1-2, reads GAGVSQSPSNKVTEKGKDVELRCDPISGHTALYWYRQSLGQGLEFLIYFQGNSAPDKSGLPSDRFSAERTGGSVSTLTIQRTQQEDSAVYLCASNNGHLDYGYTFGSGTRLTVV.

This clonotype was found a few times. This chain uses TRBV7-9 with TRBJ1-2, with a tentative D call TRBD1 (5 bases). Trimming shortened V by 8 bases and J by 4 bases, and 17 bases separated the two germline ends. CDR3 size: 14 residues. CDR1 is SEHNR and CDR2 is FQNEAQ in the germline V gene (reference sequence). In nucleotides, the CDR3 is TGTGCCAGCGACCCACCACAGGACCCCTATGGCTACACCTTC. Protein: CASDPPQDPYGYTF.

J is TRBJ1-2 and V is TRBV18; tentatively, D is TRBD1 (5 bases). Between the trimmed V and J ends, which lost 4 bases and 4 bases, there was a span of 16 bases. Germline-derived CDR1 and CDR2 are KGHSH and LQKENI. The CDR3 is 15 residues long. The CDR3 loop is CASSLGPRQFYGYTF. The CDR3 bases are TGTGCCAGCTCACTAGGACCGAGACAGTTCTATGGCTACACCTTC.

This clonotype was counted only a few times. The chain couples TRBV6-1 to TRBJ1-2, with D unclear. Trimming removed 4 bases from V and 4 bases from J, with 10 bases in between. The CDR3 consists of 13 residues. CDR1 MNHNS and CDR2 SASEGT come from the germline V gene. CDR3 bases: TGTGCCAGCAGTGTCGGGGTGGCCTATGGCTACACCTTC. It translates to CASSVGVAYGYTF.

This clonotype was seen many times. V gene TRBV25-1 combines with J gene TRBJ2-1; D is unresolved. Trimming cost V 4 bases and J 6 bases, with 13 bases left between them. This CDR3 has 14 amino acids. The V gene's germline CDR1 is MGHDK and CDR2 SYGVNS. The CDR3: CASSAPTLGNEQFF. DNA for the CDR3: TGTGCCAGCAGTGCCCCCACACTGGGCAATGAGCAGTTCTTC.

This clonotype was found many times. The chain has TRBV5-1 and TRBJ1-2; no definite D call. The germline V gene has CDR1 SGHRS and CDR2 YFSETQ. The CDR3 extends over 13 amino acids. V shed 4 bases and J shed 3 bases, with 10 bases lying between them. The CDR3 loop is CASSEAADYGYTF. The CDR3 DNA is TGCGCCAGCAGCGAGGCCGCGGACTATGGCTACACCTTC.

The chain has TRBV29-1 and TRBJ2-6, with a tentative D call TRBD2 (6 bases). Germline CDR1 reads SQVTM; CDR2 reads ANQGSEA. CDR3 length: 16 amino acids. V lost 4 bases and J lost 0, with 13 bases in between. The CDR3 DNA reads TGCAGCGTTGGGGGGGACGTTAGCTCTGGGGCCAACGTCCTGACTTTC. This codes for CSVGGDVSSGANVLTF. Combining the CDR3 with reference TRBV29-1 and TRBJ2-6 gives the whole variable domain SAVISQKPSRDICQRGTSLTIQCQVDSQVTMMFWYRQQPGQSLTLIATANQGSEATYESGFVIDKFPISRPNLTFSTLTVSNMSPEDSSIYLCSVGGDVSSGANVLTFGAGSRLTVL.

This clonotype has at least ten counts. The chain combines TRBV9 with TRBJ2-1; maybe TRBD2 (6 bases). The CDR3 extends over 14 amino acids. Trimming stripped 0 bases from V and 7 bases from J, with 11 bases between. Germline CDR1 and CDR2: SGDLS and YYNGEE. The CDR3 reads CASSVAGAWNEQFF. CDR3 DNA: TGTGCCAGCAGCGTAGCGGGAGCGTGGAATGAGCAGTTCTTC.

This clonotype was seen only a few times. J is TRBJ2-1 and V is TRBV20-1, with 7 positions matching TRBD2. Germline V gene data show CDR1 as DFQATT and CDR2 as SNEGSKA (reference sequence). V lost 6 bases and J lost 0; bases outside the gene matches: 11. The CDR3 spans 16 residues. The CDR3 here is CSAGRASGSSYNEQFF. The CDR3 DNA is TGCAGTGCAGGAAGAGCTAGCGGAAGCTCCTACAATGAGCAGTTCTTC.

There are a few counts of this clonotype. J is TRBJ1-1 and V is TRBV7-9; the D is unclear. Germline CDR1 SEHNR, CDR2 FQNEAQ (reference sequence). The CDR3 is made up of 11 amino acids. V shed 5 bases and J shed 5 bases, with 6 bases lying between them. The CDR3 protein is CASSMVTEAFF. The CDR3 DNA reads TGTGCCAGCAGCATGGTTACTGAAGCTTTCTTT.

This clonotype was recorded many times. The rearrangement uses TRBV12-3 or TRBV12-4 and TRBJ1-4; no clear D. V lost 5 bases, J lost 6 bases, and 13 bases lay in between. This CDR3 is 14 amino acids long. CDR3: CASSLTGSYEKLFF. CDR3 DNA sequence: TGTGCCAGCAGTCTGACCGGGTCCTATGAAAAACTGTTTTTT.

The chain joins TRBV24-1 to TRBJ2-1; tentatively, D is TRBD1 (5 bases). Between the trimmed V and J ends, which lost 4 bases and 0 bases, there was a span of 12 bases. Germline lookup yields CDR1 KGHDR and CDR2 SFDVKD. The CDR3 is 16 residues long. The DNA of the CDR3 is TGTGCCACCAGTGACCCGGACACCTCCTCCTACAATGAGCAGTTCTTC. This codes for CATSDPDTSSYNEQFF.

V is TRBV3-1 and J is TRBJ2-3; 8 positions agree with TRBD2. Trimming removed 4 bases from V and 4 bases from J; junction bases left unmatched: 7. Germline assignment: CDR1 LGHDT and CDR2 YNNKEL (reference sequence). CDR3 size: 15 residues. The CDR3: CASSLSGSPADTQYF. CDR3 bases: TGTGCCAGCAGCCTCAGCGGGAGCCCCGCAGATACGCAGTATTTT.

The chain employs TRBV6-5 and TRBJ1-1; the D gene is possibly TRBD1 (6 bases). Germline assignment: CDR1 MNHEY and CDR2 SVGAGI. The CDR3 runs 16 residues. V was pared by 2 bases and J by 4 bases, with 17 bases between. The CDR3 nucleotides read TGTGCCAGCAGTTACGGTGGTACAGGGTGGGGCACTGAAGCTTTCTTT. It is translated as CASSYGGTGWGTEAFF.

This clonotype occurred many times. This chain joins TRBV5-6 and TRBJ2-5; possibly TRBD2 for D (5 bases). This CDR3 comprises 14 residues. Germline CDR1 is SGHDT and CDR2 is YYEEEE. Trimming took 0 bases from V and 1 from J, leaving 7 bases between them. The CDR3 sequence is CASSLDGGQETQYF. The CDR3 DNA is TGTGCCAGCAGCTTGGACGGAGGCCAAGAGACCCAGTACTTC.

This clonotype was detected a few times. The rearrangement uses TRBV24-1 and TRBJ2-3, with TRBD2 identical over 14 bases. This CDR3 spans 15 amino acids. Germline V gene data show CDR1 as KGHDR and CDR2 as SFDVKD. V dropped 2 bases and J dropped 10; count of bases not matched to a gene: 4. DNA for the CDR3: TGTGCCACCAGTGATTCCGGGACTAGCGGGAGTCCGCAGTATTTT. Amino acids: CATSDSGTSGSPQYF.

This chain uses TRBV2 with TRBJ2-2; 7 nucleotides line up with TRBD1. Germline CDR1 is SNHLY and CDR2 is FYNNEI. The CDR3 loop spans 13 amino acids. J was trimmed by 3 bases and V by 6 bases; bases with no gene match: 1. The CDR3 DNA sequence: TGTGCCAGCAGACAGGGGTACACCGGGGAGCTGTTTTTT. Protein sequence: CASRQGYTGELFF. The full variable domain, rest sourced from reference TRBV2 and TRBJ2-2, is EPEVTQTPSHQVTQMGQEVILRCVPISNHLYFYWYRQILGQKVEFLVSFYNNEISEKSEIFDDQFSVERPDGSNFTLKIRSTKLEDSAMYFCASRQGYTGELFFGEGSRLTVL.

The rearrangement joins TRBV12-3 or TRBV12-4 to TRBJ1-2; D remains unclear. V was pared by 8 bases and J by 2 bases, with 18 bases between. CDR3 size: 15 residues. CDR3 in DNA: TGTGCCAGCTGCCGGACCGGGCCTAAAAACTATGGCTACACCTTC. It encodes CASCRTGPKNYGYTF.

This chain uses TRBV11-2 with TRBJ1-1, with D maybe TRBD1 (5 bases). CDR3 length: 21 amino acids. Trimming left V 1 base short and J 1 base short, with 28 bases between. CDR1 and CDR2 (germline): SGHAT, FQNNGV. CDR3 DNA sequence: TGTGCCAGCAGCTTAGTTAAGAAGAGTCTAACGCTGGGGCTCCCGAACACTGAAGCTTTCTTT. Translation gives CASSLVKKSLTLGLPNTEAFF.

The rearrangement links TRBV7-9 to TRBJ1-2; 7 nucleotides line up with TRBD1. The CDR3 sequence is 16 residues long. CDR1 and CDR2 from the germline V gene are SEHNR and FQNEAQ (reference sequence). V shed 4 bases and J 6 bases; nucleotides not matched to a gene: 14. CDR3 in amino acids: CASSYLDRRAGNGYTF. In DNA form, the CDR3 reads TGTGCCAGCAGCTATCTGGACAGGCGAGCAGGGAATGGCTACACCTTC.

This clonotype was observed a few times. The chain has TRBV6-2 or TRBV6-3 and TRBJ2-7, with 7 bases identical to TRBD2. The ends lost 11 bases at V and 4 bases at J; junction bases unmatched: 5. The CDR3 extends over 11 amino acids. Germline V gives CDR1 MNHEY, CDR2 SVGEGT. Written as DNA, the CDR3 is TGTGCCTCAGGGAGGGCATACGAGCAGTACGTC. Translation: CASGRAYEQYV.

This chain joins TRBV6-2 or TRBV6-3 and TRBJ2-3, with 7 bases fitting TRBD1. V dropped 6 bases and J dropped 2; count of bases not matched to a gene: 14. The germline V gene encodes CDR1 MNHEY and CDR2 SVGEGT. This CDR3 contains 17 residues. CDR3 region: CASRNLVPRGNTDTQYF. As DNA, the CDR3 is TGTGCCAGCAGGAATCTGGTACCCAGGGGGAACACAGATACGCAGTATTTT.

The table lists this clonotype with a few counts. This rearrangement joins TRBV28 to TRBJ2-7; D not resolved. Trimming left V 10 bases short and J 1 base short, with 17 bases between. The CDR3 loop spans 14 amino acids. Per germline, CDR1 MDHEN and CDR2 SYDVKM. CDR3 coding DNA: TGTGCCACCGAAGGGCAGGCATTATCCTACGAGCAGTACTTC. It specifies CATEGQALSYEQYF.

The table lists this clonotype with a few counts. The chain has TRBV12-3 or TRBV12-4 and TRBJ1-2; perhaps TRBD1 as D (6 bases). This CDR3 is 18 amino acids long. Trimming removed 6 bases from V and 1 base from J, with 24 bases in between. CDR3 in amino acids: CASRRSATRTDLNYGYTF. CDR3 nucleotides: TGTGCCAGCAGGAGATCGGCTACCCGGACAGATCTTAACTATGGCTACACCTTC.

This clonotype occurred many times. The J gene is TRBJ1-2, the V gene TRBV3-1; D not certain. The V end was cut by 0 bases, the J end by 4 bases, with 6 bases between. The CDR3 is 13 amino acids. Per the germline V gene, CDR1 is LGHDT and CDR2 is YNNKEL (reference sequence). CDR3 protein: CASSQDWGYGYTF. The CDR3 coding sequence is TGTGCCAGCAGCCAAGACTGGGGCTATGGCTACACCTTC.

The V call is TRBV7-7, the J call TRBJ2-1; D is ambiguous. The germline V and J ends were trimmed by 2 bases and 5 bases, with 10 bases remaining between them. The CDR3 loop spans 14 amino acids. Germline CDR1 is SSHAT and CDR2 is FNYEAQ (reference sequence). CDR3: CASSLSPEDNEQFF. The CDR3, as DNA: TGTGCCAGCAGCTTATCCCCAGAGGACAATGAGCAGTTCTTC. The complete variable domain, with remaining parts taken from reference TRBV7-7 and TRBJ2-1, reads GAGVSQSPRYKVTKRGQDVTLRCDPISSHATLYWYQQALGQGPEFLTYFNYEAQPDKSGLPSDRFSAERPEGSISTLTIQRTEQRDSAMYRCASSLSPEDNEQFFGPGTRLTVL.

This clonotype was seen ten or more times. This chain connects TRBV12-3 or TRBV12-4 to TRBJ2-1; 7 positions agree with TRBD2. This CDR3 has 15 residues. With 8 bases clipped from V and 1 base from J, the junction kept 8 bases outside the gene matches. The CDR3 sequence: CASGPRERSYNEQFF. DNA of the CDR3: TGTGCCAGCGGACCGCGGGAGAGGTCCTACAATGAGCAGTTCTTC.

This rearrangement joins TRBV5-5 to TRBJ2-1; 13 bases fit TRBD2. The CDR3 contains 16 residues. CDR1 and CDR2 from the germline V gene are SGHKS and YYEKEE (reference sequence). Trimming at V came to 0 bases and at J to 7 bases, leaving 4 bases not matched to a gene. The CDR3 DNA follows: TGTGCCAGCAGCTTGGCACTAGCGGGAGGGCTAAATGAGCAGTTCTTC. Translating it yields CASSLALAGGLNEQFF.

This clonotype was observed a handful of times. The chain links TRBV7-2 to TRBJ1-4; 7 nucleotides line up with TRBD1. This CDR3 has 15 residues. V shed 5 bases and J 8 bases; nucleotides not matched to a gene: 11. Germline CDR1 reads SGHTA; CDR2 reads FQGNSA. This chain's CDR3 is CASSDRERIGEKLFF. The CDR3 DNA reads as TGTGCCAGCAGCGACAGGGAGAGGATCGGGGAAAAACTGTTTTTT.

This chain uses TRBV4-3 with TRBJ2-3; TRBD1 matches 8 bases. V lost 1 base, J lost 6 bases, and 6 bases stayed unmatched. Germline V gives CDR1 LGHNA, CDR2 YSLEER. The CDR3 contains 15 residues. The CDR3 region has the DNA TGCGCCAGCAGCCAAGGGACAGGGTATTGGGATACGCAGTATTTT. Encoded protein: CASSQGTGYWDTQYF.

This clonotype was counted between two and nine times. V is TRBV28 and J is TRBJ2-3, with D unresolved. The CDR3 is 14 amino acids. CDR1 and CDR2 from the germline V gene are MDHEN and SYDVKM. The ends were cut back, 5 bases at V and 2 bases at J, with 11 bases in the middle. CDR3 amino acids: CASSPPRVTDTQYF. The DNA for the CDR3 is TGTGCCAGCAGTCCCCCAAGGGTCACAGATACGCAGTATTTT.